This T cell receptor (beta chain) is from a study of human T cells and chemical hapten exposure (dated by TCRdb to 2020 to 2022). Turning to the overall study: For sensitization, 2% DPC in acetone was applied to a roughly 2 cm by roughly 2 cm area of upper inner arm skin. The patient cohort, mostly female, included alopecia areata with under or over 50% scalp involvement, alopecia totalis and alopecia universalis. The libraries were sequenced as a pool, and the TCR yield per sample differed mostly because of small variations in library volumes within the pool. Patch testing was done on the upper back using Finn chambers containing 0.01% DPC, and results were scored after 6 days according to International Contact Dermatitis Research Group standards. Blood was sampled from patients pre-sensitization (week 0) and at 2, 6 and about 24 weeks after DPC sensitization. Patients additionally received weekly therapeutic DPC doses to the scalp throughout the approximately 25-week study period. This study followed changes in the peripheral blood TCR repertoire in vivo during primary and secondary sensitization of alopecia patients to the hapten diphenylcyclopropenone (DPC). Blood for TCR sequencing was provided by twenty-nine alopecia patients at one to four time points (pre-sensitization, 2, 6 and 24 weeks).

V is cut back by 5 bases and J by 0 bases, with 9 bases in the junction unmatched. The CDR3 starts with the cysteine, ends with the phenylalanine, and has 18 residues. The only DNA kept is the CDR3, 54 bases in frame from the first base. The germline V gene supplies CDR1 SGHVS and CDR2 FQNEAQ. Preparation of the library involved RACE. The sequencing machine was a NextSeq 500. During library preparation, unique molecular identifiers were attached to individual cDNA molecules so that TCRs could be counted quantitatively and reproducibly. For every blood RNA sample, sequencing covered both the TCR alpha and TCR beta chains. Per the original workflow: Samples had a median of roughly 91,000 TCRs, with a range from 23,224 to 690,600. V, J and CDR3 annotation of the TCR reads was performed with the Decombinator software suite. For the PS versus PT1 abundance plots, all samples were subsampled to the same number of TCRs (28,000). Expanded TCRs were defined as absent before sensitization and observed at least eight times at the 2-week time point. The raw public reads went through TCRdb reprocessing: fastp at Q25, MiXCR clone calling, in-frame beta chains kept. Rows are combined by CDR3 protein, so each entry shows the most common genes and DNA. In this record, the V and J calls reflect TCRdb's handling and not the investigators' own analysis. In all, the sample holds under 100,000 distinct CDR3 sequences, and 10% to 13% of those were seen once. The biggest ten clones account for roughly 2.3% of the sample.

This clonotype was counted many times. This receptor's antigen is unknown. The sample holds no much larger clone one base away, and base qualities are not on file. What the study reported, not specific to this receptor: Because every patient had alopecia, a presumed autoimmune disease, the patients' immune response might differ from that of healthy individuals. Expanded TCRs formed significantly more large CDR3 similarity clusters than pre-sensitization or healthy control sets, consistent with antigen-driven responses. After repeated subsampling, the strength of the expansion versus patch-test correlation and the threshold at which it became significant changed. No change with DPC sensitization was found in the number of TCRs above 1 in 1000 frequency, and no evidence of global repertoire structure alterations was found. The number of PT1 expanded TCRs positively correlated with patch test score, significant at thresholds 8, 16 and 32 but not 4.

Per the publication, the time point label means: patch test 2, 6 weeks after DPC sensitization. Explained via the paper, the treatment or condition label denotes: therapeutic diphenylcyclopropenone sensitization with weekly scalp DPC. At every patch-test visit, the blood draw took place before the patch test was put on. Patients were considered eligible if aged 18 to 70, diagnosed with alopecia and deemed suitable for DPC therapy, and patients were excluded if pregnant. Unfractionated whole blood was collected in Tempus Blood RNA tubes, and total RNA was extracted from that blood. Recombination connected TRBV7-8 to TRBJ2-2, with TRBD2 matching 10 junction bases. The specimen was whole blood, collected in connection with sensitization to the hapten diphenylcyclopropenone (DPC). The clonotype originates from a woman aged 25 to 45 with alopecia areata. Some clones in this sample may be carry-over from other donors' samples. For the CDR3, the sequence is CASSPLLAGMTNTGELFF. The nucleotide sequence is TGTGCCAGCAGCCCCTTACTAGCGGGGATGACGAACACCGGGGAGCTGTTTTTT.